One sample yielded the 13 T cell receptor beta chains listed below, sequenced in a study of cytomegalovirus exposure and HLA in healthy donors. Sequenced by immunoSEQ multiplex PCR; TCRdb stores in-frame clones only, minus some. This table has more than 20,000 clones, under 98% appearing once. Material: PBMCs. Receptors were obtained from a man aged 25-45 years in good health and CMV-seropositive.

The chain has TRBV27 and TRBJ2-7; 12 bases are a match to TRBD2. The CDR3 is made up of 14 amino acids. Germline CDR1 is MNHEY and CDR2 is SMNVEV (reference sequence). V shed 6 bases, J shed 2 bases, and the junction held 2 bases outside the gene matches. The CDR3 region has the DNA TGTGCCAGCAGGAGGACTAGCGGGGCCTACGAGCAGTACTTC. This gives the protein CASRRTSGAYEQYF.

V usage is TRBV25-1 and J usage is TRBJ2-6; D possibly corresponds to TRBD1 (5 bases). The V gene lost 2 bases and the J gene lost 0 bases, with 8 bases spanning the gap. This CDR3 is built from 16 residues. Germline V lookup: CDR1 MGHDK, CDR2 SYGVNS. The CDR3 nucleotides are TGTGCCAGCAGTGAACTGGGGCTCTCTGGGGCCAACGTCCTGACTTTC. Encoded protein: CASSELGLSGANVLTF.

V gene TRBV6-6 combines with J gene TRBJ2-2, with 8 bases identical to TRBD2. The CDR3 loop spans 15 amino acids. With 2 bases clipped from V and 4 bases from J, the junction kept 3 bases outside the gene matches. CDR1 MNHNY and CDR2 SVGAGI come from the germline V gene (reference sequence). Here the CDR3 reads CASSYDGGGTGELFF. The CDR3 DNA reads TGTGCCAGCAGTTACGACGGGGGGGGCACCGGGGAGCTGTTTTTT.

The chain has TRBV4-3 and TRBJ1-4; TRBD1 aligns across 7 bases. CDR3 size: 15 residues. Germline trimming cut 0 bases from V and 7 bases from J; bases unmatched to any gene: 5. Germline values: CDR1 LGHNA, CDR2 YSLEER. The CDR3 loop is CASSQDQGGAEKLFF. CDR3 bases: TGCGCCAGCAGCCAAGATCAGGGGGGAGCTGAAAAACTGTTTTTT.

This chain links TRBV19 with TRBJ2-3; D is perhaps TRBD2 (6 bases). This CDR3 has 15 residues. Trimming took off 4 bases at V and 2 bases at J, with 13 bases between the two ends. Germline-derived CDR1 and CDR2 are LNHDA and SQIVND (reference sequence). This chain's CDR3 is CASSRGGLSTDTQYF. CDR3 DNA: TGTGCCAGTAGTAGGGGAGGCCTCTCCACAGATACGCAGTATTTT.

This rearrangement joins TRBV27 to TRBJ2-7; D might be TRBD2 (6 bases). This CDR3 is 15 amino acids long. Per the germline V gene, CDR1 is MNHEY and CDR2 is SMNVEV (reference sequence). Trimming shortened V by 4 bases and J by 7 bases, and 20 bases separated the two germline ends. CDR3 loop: CASSSGTSPRGEQYF. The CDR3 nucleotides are TGTGCCAGCAGTTCCGGGACTTCACCCCGTGGGGAGCAGTACTTC.

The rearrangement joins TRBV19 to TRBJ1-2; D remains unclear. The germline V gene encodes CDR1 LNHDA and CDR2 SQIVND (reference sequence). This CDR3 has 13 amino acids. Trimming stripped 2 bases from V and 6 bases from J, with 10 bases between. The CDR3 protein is CASSIRSPHGYTF. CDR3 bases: TGTGCCAGTAGTATACGTTCTCCTCATGGCTACACCTTC.

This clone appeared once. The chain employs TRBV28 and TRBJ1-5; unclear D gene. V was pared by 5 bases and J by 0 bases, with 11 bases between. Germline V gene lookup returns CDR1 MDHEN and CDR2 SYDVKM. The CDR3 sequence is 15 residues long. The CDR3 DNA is TGTGCCAGCAGTCGCCGGGATTATAGCAATCAGCCCCAGCATTTT. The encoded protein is CASSRRDYSNQPQHF. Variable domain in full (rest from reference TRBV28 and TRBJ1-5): DVKVTQSSRYLVKRTGEKVFLECVQDMDHENMFWYRQDPGLGLRLIYFSYDVKMKEKGDIPEGYSVSREKKERFSLILESASTNQTSMYLCASSRRDYSNQPQHFGDGTRLSIL.

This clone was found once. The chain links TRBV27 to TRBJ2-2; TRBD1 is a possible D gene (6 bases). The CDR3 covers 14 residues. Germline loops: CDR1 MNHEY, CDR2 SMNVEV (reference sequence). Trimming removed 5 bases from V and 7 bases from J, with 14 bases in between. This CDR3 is CASSGGAVVGELFF. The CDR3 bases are TGTGCCAGCAGTGGGGGCGCAGTGGTCGGGGAGCTGTTTTTT.

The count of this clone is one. CDR3 in amino acids: CASSSLVKGAYEQYF. In DNA, the CDR3 is TGTGCCAGCAGCTCCTTAGTGAAGGGGGCTTACGAGCAGTACTTC. V is TRBV11-2 and J is TRBJ2-7; TRBD1 aligns across 7 bases. Per the germline V gene, CDR1 is SGHAT and CDR2 is FQNNGV. The CDR3 runs 15 residues. Trimming at V came to 4 bases and at J to 4 bases, leaving 10 bases not matched to a gene.

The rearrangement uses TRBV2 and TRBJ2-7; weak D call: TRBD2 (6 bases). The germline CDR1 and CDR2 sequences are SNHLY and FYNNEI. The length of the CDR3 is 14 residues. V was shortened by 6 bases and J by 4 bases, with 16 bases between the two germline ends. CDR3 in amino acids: CASSDTGSGYEQYF. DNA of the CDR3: TGTGCCAGCAGCGACACCGGGAGTGGGTACGAGCAGTACTTC.

CDR3 sequence (DNA): TGTGCCAAATGGACAGGGAGGAGCAATCAGCCCCAGCATTTT. This codes for CAKWTGRSNQPQHF. The chain employs TRBV11-3 and TRBJ1-5, with 8 bases lining up with TRBD1. This CDR3 comprises 14 residues. The germline CDR1 and CDR2 sequences are SGHNT and YENEEA. V trimming: 10 bases; J trimming: 1 base; junction bases outside the gene matches: 6.

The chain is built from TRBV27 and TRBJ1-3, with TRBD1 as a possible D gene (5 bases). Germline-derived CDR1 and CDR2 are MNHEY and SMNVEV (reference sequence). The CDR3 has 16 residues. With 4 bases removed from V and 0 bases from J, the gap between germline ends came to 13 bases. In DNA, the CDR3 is TGTGCCAGCAGTTCCCTGGGAGGGGTCTCTGGAAACACCATATATTTT. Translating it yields CASSSLGGVSGNTIYF.